The 27 T cell receptor beta chains listed next were all sequenced from one sample in a study of blood T cells in healthy people across ages (dated by TCRdb to between 2015 and 2017). Library preparation was by 5' RACE. Sequenced using an Illumina HiSeq 2500. A second PCR of about 7 to 12 cycles was run with a J-beta primer mix and a sample-barcoded 5' primer. TCRdb ran its own pipeline on the public reads, namely fastp trimming at Q25 and MiXCR clone calling, and kept in-frame beta chains. Each entry merges the rows of one CDR3 protein and shows their most common DNA and genes. This sample has 1,300,000 or so distinct CDR3 sequences in its table, and roughly 60% of those were observed once. The leading ten clones occupy 6.5% to 8% of the sample. Material: blood. The source is a man in his late teens or twenties in good health.

This clonotype was seen a handful of times. With a much larger clone just one base away, this may be a read error. This sequence joins TRBV4-3 and TRBJ2-3, with 7 bases fitting TRBD2. Germline CDR1 reads LGHNA; CDR2 reads YSLEER. The CDR3 runs 16 residues. J gave up 2 bases and V 0 bases, and 5 bases lay outside the gene matches. CDR3 amino acids: CASSQDGRAPTDTQYF. The CDR3 region has the DNA TGCGCCAGCAGCCAAGATGGGAGGGCACCCACAGATACGCAGTATTTT.

The chain couples TRBV3-1 to TRBJ1-1, with D uncertain. The CDR3 sequence is 13 residues long. Germline V lookup: CDR1 LGHDT, CDR2 YNNKEL (reference sequence). V was cut by 2 bases and J by 10 bases, with 14 bases left in between. The CDR3 sequence: CASSQRPVFRAFF. The DNA of the CDR3 is TGTGCCAGCAGCCAACGACCGGTTTTTAGAGCTTTCTTT.

This clonotype was picked up many times. V is TRBV2 and J is TRBJ2-5; unclear D gene. The CDR3 totals 14 residues. The germline V and J ends were trimmed by 6 bases and 5 bases, with 16 bases remaining between them. Germline V CDR1 and CDR2: SNHLY, FYNNEI. CDR3 loop: CASRDRSDRETQYF. CDR3 bases: TGTGCCAGCAGGGATCGAAGCGATCGGGAGACCCAGTACTTC.

DNA for the CDR3: TGTGCCAGCAGTTTAACTTCGAGCTGGAATGAGCAGTTCTTC. Amino acid sequence: CASSLTSSWNEQFF. This chain uses TRBV27 with TRBJ2-1; D remains unclear. The germline V and J ends were trimmed by 2 bases and 7 bases, with 12 bases remaining between them. The CDR3 is made up of 14 amino acids. Germline V lookup: CDR1 MNHEY, CDR2 SMNVEV (reference sequence).

The chain employs TRBV20-1 and TRBJ1-5; maybe TRBD1 (6 bases). The CDR3 sequence is 15 residues long. Trimming left V 1 base short and J 6 bases short, with 16 bases between. Germline CDR1 and CDR2: DFQATT and SNEGSKA (reference sequence). The CDR3 DNA sequence: TGCAGTGCTAGAGTCTCTCGGGGGCGCGGTCAGCCCCAGCATTTT. This translates into CSARVSRGRGQPQHF.

The chain is built from TRBV11-1 and TRBJ2-4, with 8 nucleotides matching TRBD2. TRBJ2-7 explains the end of the DNA better; the J call may be wrong. The CDR3 loop spans 15 amino acids. CDR1 SGHAT and CDR2 FQDESV come from the germline V gene (reference sequence). CDR3 DNA: TGTGCCAGCAGCCCAACCCCAGCGGGAGTCTTCGAGCAGTACTTC. This gives the protein CASSPTPAGVFEQYF.

The gene calls are TRBV9 and TRBJ1-2, with a possible D match to TRBD1 (6 bases). Germline-derived CDR1 and CDR2 are SGDLS and YYNGEE. Trimming removed 7 bases from V and 0 bases from J, with 19 bases in between. The CDR3 consists of 16 residues. The CDR3 DNA reads TGTGCCAGCGGCGGTTTACCGGACAGAGCTAACTATGGCTACACCTTC. Translating it yields CASGGLPDRANYGYTF.

V gene TRBV4-3 combines with J gene TRBJ1-2; TRBD1 might be the D (6 bases). The CDR3 covers 19 residues. In germline, CDR1 is LGHNA, CDR2 YSLEER. V lost 0 bases to trimming and J lost 2 bases, with 22 bases between them. The DNA of the CDR3 is TGCGCCAGCAGCCAAGATGCAGCTCCAGGGGCGGTGTCGAACTATGGCTACACCTTC. Its translation: CASSQDAAPGAVSNYGYTF.

This clonotype occurred a few times. CDR3 protein: CASSQEARFRTGHEQYF. CDR3 bases: TGCGCCAGCAGCCAAGAGGCCCGTTTCCGAACAGGGCACGAGCAGTACTTC. The chain carries TRBV4-1 and TRBJ2-7, with D tentatively TRBD1 (6 bases). The CDR3 contains 17 residues. Germline CDR1 reads MGHRA; CDR2 reads YSYEKL. Trimming left V 0 bases short and J 5 bases short, with 20 bases between.

The chain links TRBV5-5 to TRBJ2-3; D unresolved. V lost 9 bases, J lost 5 bases, and 19 bases lay in between. Per germline, CDR1 SGHKS and CDR2 YYEKEE (reference sequence). The CDR3 has 14 amino acids. For the CDR3, the DNA is TGTGCCACCCAACGGGCAAGGATTGAAGATACGCAGTATTTT. Encoded protein: CATQRARIEDTQYF. The full variable domain, rest sourced from reference TRBV5-5 and TRBJ2-3, is DAGVTQSPTHLIKTRGQQVTLRCSPISGHKSVSWYQQVLGQGPQFIFQYYEKEERGRGNFPDRFSARQFPNYSSELNVNALLLGDSALYLCATQRARIEDTQYFGPGTRLTVL.

The sample holds a few counts of this clonotype. The chain is built from TRBV7-9 and TRBJ1-4; 7 nucleotides line up with TRBD1. The CDR3 spans 14 residues. Germline V gene data show CDR1 as SEHNR and CDR2 as FQNEAQ (reference sequence). V trimming: 1 base; J trimming: 8 bases; junction bases outside the gene matches: 4. CDR3 region: CASSLGGQFEKLFF. CDR3 bases: TGTGCCAGCAGCTTAGGGGGACAGTTCGAAAAACTGTTTTTT.

The chain is built from TRBV7-2 and TRBJ2-1, with D perhaps matching TRBD2 (7 bases). The germline V gene has CDR1 SGHTA and CDR2 FQGNSA. Trimming took 5 bases from V and 2 from J, leaving 16 bases between them. This CDR3 is 16 amino acids long. The CDR3: CASSPEGGAPYNEQFF. The CDR3 region has the DNA TGTGCCAGCAGCCCGGAAGGGGGGGCCCCCTACAATGAGCAGTTCTTC. Full variable domain (rest looked up from reference TRBV7-2 and TRBJ2-1): GAGVSQSPSNKVTEKGKDVELRCDPISGHTALYWYRQSLGQGLEFLIYFQGNSAPDKSGLPSDRFSAERTGGSVSTLTIQRTQQEDSAVYLCASSPEGGAPYNEQFFGPGTRLTVL.

The chain has TRBV7-9 and TRBJ2-5; weak D call: TRBD2 (6 bases). The germline V gene has CDR1 SEHNR and CDR2 FQNEAQ (reference sequence). Between the trimmed V and J ends, which lost 5 bases and 5 bases, there was a span of 18 bases. The CDR3 is 15 amino acids. This chain's CDR3 is CASSPALASVETQYF. The CDR3 DNA reads as TGTGCCAGCAGCCCCGCTTTGGCTAGCGTTGAGACCCAGTACTTC.

This clonotype has a handful of counts. The chain joins TRBV29-1 to TRBJ1-2; 7 nucleotides align to TRBD1. Germline V CDR1 and CDR2: SQVTM, ANQGSEA. The CDR3 sequence is 12 residues long. Trimming removed 4 bases from V and 8 bases from J; junction bases left unmatched: 7. The CDR3 loop reads CSVGAGGRGYTF. The CDR3 coding sequence is TGCAGCGTTGGGGCAGGGGGGCGCGGCTACACCTTC.

This sequence joins TRBV6-2 or TRBV6-3 and TRBJ1-5; D might be TRBD1 (6 bases). Germline assignment: CDR1 MNHEY and CDR2 SVGEGT. The CDR3 runs 18 residues. The germline V and J ends were trimmed by 8 bases and 0 bases, with 23 bases remaining between them. The CDR3 is CASSLRAYREPSNQPQHF. Written as DNA, the CDR3 is TGTGCCAGCTCACTCCGGGCATACAGGGAGCCTAGCAATCAGCCCCAGCATTTT.

V usage is TRBV12-3 or TRBV12-4 and J usage is TRBJ1-4; 9 nucleotides match TRBD1. V trimming: 5 bases; J trimming: 6 bases; junction bases outside the gene matches: 4. The CDR3 length is 14 residues. The CDR3 DNA is TGTGCCAGCAGTACGGACAGGGGCGATGAAAAACTGTTTTTT. Residues: CASSTDRGDEKLFF.

The genes are TRBV4-1 and TRBJ1-4; 8 bases fit TRBD1. The CDR3 extends over 15 amino acids. The V gene end was trimmed by 1 base and the J gene end by 10 bases; junction bases not matched to a gene: 8. Germline V CDR1 and CDR2: MGHRA, YSYEKL. CDR3 in amino acids: CASSQGRQGPSKLFF. CDR3 nucleotides: TGCGCCAGCAGCCAAGGTAGACAGGGGCCCTCAAAACTGTTTTTT.

The V and J genes are TRBV2 and TRBJ2-4; 7 bases match TRBD2. Germline values: CDR1 SNHLY, CDR2 FYNNEI. V was clipped by 6 bases and J by 13 bases; unmatched bases: 18. This CDR3 region has 15 residues. CDR3 loop: CASRRLTSRDGEQYF. The CDR3 DNA reads as TGTGCCAGCAGAAGATTGACTAGCCGAGATGGGGAGCAGTACTTC.

The chain uses TRBV15 and TRBJ2-1; possible D gene TRBD2, 5 bases. The CDR3 spans 14 residues. Trimming stripped 3 bases from V and 7 bases from J, with 13 bases between. Germline-derived CDR1 and CDR2 are LNHNV and YYDKDF (reference sequence). The DNA for the CDR3 is TGTGCCACCAGCAGCGCCTCGGGGAAAAATGAGCAGTTCTTC. Its protein is CATSSASGKNEQFF.

This clonotype was recorded once. The rearrangement uses TRBV27 and TRBJ2-2, with D perhaps matching TRBD2 (6 bases). V was cut by 3 bases and J by 3 bases, with 11 bases left in between. Per the germline V gene, CDR1 is MNHEY and CDR2 is SMNVEV (reference sequence). The CDR3 runs 15 residues. The chain's CDR3 is CASSLEGFYTGELFF. The CDR3, as DNA: TGTGCCAGCAGTTTGGAGGGGTTCTACACCGGGGAGCTGTTTTTT.

This chain links TRBV28 with TRBJ2-3; the D gene is possibly TRBD2 (5 bases). Germline CDR1 reads MDHEN; CDR2 reads SYDVKM. V lost 3 bases and J 0 bases, leaving 10 bases between the germline ends. The CDR3 has 15 residues. As DNA, the CDR3 is TGTGCCAGCAGTTTTTTGTGGGAGAGCACAGATACGCAGTATTTT. This translates into CASSFLWESTDTQYF.

This clonotype turned up a few times. The rearrangement joins TRBV6-6 to TRBJ2-7; 7 nucleotides agree with TRBD1. J was trimmed by 5 bases and V by 0 bases; bases with no gene match: 4. Germline loops: CDR1 MNHNY, CDR2 SVGAGI (reference sequence). The CDR3 loop spans 14 amino acids. DNA for the CDR3: TGTGCCAGCAGTTACTCGACAGGGTACCACGAGCAGTACTTC. Its translation is CASSYSTGYHEQYF.

The chain carries TRBV29-1 and TRBJ2-6; D uncertain. The V and J ends lost 3 bases and 0 bases respectively, with 12 bases between them. CDR1 and CDR2 from the germline V gene are SQVTM and ANQGSEA. This CDR3 region has 16 residues. CDR3 amino acids: CSVDGLQVSGANVLTF. As DNA, the CDR3 is TGCAGCGTTGATGGCCTCCAGGTCTCTGGGGCCAACGTCCTGACTTTC.

The J gene is TRBJ2-5, the V gene TRBV7-2, with 13 bases identical to TRBD2. After removal of 1 base from V and 3 bases from J, the junction contained 5 bases not matched to a gene. Germline V lookup: CDR1 SGHTA, CDR2 FQGNSA. This CDR3 has 17 amino acids. The chain's CDR3 is CASSLGLAGGTEETQYF. The CDR3 coding sequence is TGTGCCAGCAGCTTAGGACTAGCGGGGGGAACAGAAGAGACCCAGTACTTC.

The rearrangement uses TRBV9 and TRBJ2-7; 10 nucleotides line up with TRBD2. CDR3 length equals 15 residues. Germline V CDR1 and CDR2: SGDLS, YYNGEE. V shed 3 bases and J 3 bases; nucleotides not matched to a gene: 6. CDR3 residues: CASSADLAGVYEQYF. CDR3 bases: TGTGCCAGCAGCGCGGATCTAGCGGGAGTCTACGAGCAGTACTTC.

The chain joins TRBV27 to TRBJ2-1, with D perhaps TRBD2 (7 bases). The J call could be wrong; TRBJ2-7 is a better fit for the DNA end. Germline V gene lookup returns CDR1 MNHEY and CDR2 SMNVEV (reference sequence). The length of the CDR3 is 15 residues. This CDR3 is CASRGGPPGYNEQYF. In nucleotides, the CDR3 is TGTGCCAGCAGGGGGGGGCCGCCTGGATACAATGAGCAGTACTTC.

The rearrangement links TRBV29-1 to TRBJ1-2; D not certain. CDR1 and CDR2 (germline): SQVTM, ANQGSEA. V was shortened by 3 bases and J by 7 bases, with 18 bases between the two germline ends. The length of the CDR3 is 14 residues. The CDR3 DNA reads TGCAGCGTTGACTTGGCAGCCGATGGGCGTGGCTACACCTTC. Protein sequence: CSVDLAADGRGYTF. Full variable domain (missing parts from reference TRBV29-1 and TRBJ1-2): SAVISQKPSRDICQRGTSLTIQCQVDSQVTMMFWYRQQPGQSLTLIATANQGSEATYESGFVIDKFPISRPNLTFSTLTVSNMSPEDSSIYLCSVDLAADGRGYTFGSGTRLTVV.